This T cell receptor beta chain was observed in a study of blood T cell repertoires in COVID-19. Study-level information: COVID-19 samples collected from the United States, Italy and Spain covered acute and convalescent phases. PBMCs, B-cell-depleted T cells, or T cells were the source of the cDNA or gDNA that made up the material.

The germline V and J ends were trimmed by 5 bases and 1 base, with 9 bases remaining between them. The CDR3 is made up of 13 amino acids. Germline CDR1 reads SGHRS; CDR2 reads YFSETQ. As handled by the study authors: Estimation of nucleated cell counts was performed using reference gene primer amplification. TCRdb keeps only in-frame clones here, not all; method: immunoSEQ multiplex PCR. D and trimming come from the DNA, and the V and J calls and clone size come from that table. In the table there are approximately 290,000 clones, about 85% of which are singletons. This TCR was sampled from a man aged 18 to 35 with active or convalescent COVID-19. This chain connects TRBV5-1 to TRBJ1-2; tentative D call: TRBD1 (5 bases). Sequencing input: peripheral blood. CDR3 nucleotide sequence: TGCGCCAGCAGATACCAGGGTAACTATGGCTACACCTTC. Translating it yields CASRYQGNYGYTF.